What follows is one TCR beta chain and its context. Original data processing: Amplification with reference gene primers provided the estimates of nucleated cell counts. The assay was immunoSEQ multiplex PCR, and TCRdb's table has in-frame clones only and misses some. Clone size and V and J calls were adopted from that table, with D and trimming inferred from the DNA. This table holds about 220,000 clones, around four fifths found once. This record comes from a study of blood T cell repertoires in COVID-19. About the research overall: Samples representing acute and convalescent COVID-19 were sourced from the United States, Italy and Spain. The analysed material was cDNA or gDNA that came from T cells, B-cell-depleted T cells, or PBMCs.

CDR1 is SNHLY, CDR2 FYNNEI, per germline. The CDR3 is made up of 13 amino acids. V dropped 7 bases and J dropped 4 bases, with 13 bases sitting between them. The TCR was taken from a woman aged 55 to 70 who had recovered from COVID-19. Input material: peripheral blood. The chain couples TRBV2 to TRBJ1-2; D remains ambiguous. Here the CDR3 reads CASTQRAAYGYTF. As DNA, the CDR3 is TGTGCCAGCACCCAGAGGGCGGCCTATGGCTACACCTTC.